The clone carrying this T cell receptor (beta chain) was observed a single time. As originally analysed: From reference gene primer amplification, estimates of nucleated cell counts were derived. The table came from immunoSEQ multiplex PCR; TCRdb's copy has only in-frame clones and leaves some out. That table supplies the V and J calls and clone size; D and trimming were determined from the DNA. The sample has about 260,000 clones; about 91% are singletons. Seattle patient enrollment occurred during active infection, with longitudinal follow-up thereafter. This entry is derived from a study of blood T cell repertoires in COVID-19. Whole-study context: T cells, B-cell-depleted T cells, or PBMCs provided the cDNA or gDNA that served as material.

CDR3 length equals 16 residues. The V end was cut by 0 bases, the J end by 0 bases, with 9 bases between. Per the germline V gene, CDR1 is SGHRS and CDR2 is YFSETQ. The V call is TRBV5-1, the J call TRBJ1-4, with D hard to call. Sequenced material: peripheral blood. This clonotype was obtained from a young adult with COVID-19, enrolled during active disease. The CDR3 region is CASSLGGAATNEKLFF. CDR3 in DNA: TGCGCCAGCAGCTTGGGGGGAGCGGCAACTAATGAAAAACTGTTTTTT.